This T cell receptor beta chain came from a study of blood T cells in healthy people across ages. Study at large: With template switching, about one barcoded beta molecule was captured per two T cells. General study points: Unsorted PBMC material precluded a definitive naive versus antigen-experienced comparison.

In its sample, this clonotype was seen many times. Its antigen is not identified. A sample-barcoded 5' primer and a J-beta primer mix were used in a second PCR of roughly 7 to 12 cycles. Tags on each cDNA molecule came from a template-switch adaptor with 12 random nucleotides. TCRdb recomputed calls from the 5' RACE reads with MiXCR, one row per CDR3 protein. The profile shows 1,800,000 or so distinct CDR3 sequences, around 42% of them singletons. Total RNA, at least 6 micrograms per sample, was extracted from PBMCs. Sample: blood. The sequence was collected from a human donor in good health.

The CDR3 loop reads CASSLAKSYEQYF. CDR3 coding DNA: TGTGCCAGCAGCTTAGCGAAGAGCTACGAGCAGTACTTC. The chain employs TRBV7-6 and TRBJ2-7, with no clear D. V was trimmed by 0 bases and J by 3 bases, leaving 6 bases between them. The CDR3 covers 13 residues. Per the germline V gene, CDR1 is SGHVS and CDR2 is FNYEAQ.